The clone carrying this T cell receptor (beta chain) was counted ten times or more. Trimming pared 1 base from V and 1 base from J, leaving 14 bases between. The CDR3 runs to 17 residues. The germline CDR1 and CDR2 sequences are DFQATT and SNEGSKA (reference sequence). The cDNA was produced through 5'RACE with 10-nucleotide random UMIs. MiXCR, run by TCRdb on the 5' RACE reads, gives a single entry per CDR3 protein. The sample contains around 79,000 distinct CDR3 sequences, less than 15% of which appear only once. This sample was taken from a study of neurological immune-mediated disorders. This sequence joins TRBV20-1 and TRBJ2-6; D remains unclear. This sequence was found in a woman aged 50 to 60 in good health. Sequences were obtained from PBMCs. The CDR3 DNA reads as TGCAGTGCTAGAGGACCTACGTCCACTTCTGGGGCCAACGTCCTGACTTTC. This codes for CSARGPTSTSGANVLTF.